This T cell receptor (beta chain) appears in the sequencing data of a study of response to subunit inactivated influenza vaccine. TCRdb passed the RT-PCR reads through MiXCR, listing each CDR3 protein once. The sample yields 700,000 to 800,000 distinct CDR3 sequences, around a sixth seen once. The V segment lost 5 bases and the J segment 2 bases; nucleotides outside the gene matches: 10. This CDR3 region has 18 residues. Germline V CDR1 and CDR2: SNHLY, FYNNEI. This clonotype was sampled from a middle-aged man who received an inactivated influenza vaccine. This sample comprised PBMCs from blood, obtained less than 6 days after vaccination. This chain joins TRBV2 and TRBJ2-1, with 12 bases matching TRBD2. The CDR3 DNA reads TGTGCCAGCAGTTCTCCACCTGGACTAGCGGGACCCTACAATGAGCAGTTCTTC. Translation gives CASSSPPGLAGPYNEQFF.